This entry lists 24 T cell receptor beta chains sequenced from one sample in a study of T cell responses to AZD1222 COVID-19 vaccine. Data came from immunoSEQ multiplex PCR; TCRdb stores just in-frame clones and leaves some out. The sample shows more than 90,000 clones, 87% of them seen only once. The sample here was peripheral blood, taken 28 days after the second AZD1222 dose. Receptors originate from an adult who received the AZD1222 COVID-19 vaccine.

The chain has TRBV3-1 (or the pseudogene TRBV3-2) and TRBJ1-1; D is ambiguous. The CDR3 loop spans 15 amino acids. V dropped 6 bases and J dropped 4 bases, with 18 bases sitting between them. The V gene's germline CDR1 is LGHDT and CDR2 YNNKEL (reference sequence). The CDR3 DNA sequence: TGTGCCAGCAGTCTTAGCTCCGTAGTACGCACTGAAGCTTTCTTT. Translated: CASSLSSVVRTEAFF.

The rearrangement uses TRBV7-2 and TRBJ2-3; 9 nucleotides agree with TRBD2. The V and J ends lost 3 bases and 4 bases, in that order; junction bases with no gene match: 2. CDR1 is SGHTA, CDR2 FQGNSA, per germline. The CDR3 runs to 14 residues. The CDR3: CASSFAGGPDTQYF. In DNA form, the CDR3 reads TGTGCCAGCAGCTTTGCGGGAGGGCCAGATACGCAGTATTTT. The full variable domain, completed using reference TRBV7-2 and TRBJ2-3, is GAGVSQSPSNKVTEKGKDVELRCDPISGHTALYWYRQSLGQGLEFLIYFQGNSAPDKSGLPSDRFSAERTGGSVSTLTIQRTQQEDSAVYLCASSFAGGPDTQYFGPGTRLTVL.

The chain carries TRBV6-1 and TRBJ2-3, with TRBD1 as a possible D gene (5 bases). The CDR3 is 17 amino acids. The germline V gene has CDR1 MNHNS and CDR2 SASEGT. Between the trimmed V and J ends, which lost 2 bases and 5 bases, there was a span of 20 bases. The CDR3, as DNA: TGTGCCAGCAGTGAAAACCGTATCGGCAGGGTGAGAGATACGCAGTATTTT. As protein: CASSENRIGRVRDTQYF.

The chain carries TRBV19 and TRBJ1-1, with TRBD1 as a possible D gene (6 bases). The CDR3 has 14 amino acids. The V end was cut by 3 bases, the J end by 11 bases, with 19 bases between. Germline CDR1 LNHDA, CDR2 SQIVND (reference sequence). Here the CDR3 DNA reads TGTGCCAGTAGTATCGACAGGTCGGTAACGGGGGCTTTCTTT. It translates to CASSIDRSVTGAFF.

The chain uses TRBV2 and TRBJ1-1; 8 nucleotides match TRBD1. Germline-derived CDR1 and CDR2 are SNHLY and FYNNEI. V trimming: 5 bases; J trimming: 4 bases; junction bases outside the gene matches: 6. The CDR3 length is 14 residues. CDR3 DNA sequence: TGTGCCAGCAGTAACGGACAGGGCGGCACTGAAGCTTTCTTT. Translated, it gives CASSNGQGGTEAFF.

The V call is TRBV12-5, the J call TRBJ1-5, with 7 bases that match TRBD1. V trimming: 3 bases; J trimming: 2 bases; junction bases outside the gene matches: 1. The CDR3 is 14 residues long. Germline CDR1 is LGHNT and CDR2 is FRNRAP. This CDR3 is CASGFGTGNQPQHF. The DNA of the CDR3 is TGTGCTAGTGGTTTCGGGACAGGCAATCAGCCCCAGCATTTT.

This clone turned up a few times. CDR3 sequence reads: CASSPRTSTDTQYF. DNA of the CDR3: TGTGCCAGTAGTCCAAGGACTAGCACAGATACGCAGTATTTT. V usage is TRBV19 and J usage is TRBJ2-3; D perhaps matches TRBD2 (5 bases). V was pared by 5 bases and J by 0 bases, with 9 bases between. The CDR3 covers 14 residues. Germline CDR1 and CDR2: LNHDA and SQIVND (reference sequence).

The DNA for the CDR3 is TGTGCCAGCAGTTTATGGGATACCGGGACAGGGGGCAATCAGCCCCAGCATTTT. It codes for CASSLWDTGTGGNQPQHF. This sequence joins TRBV28 and TRBJ1-5, with 10 bases matching TRBD1. The V segment lost 0 bases and the J segment 2 bases; nucleotides outside the gene matches: 7. Germline V gene sequence: CDR1 MDHEN, CDR2 SYDVKM. The CDR3 runs to 18 residues.

This clone was detected only a few times. The chain employs TRBV30 and TRBJ2-2, with TRBD2 matching 13 bases. Germline CDR1 is GTSNPN and CDR2 is SVGIG (reference sequence). The CDR3 has 15 amino acids. V trimming: 5 bases; J trimming: 10 bases; junction bases outside the gene matches: 10. CDR3 sequence reads: CAWSPRTSGRLELFF. CDR3 bases: TGTGCCTGGTCGCCGCGGACTAGCGGGAGACTGGAGCTGTTTTTT.

J is TRBJ2-3 and V is TRBV29-1; D is perhaps TRBD2 (5 bases). Germline values: CDR1 SQVTM, CDR2 ANQGSEA. CDR3 length equals 12 residues. V lost 7 bases to trimming and J lost 1 base, with 9 bases between them. CDR3 protein: CSGRQGTDTQYF. As DNA, the CDR3 is TGCAGCGGGAGGCAGGGCACAGATACGCAGTATTTT.

This clone appeared a single time. The rearrangement joins TRBV6-6 to TRBJ2-5, with 7 bases matching TRBD2. Trimming took 2 bases from V and 5 from J; bases not matched to a gene: 8. The CDR3 has 15 residues. Germline CDR1 is MNHNY and CDR2 is SVGAGI (reference sequence). The CDR3 nucleotides read TGTGCCAGCAGTTACCGGATGAGGGACTATGAGACCCAGTACTTC. Its protein product is CASSYRMRDYETQYF.

The J gene is TRBJ2-2, the V gene TRBV10-1; 7 bases agree with TRBD1. J lost 3 bases, V lost 6 bases, and 4 bases had no gene match. CDR3 length: 14 residues. CDR1 is WNHNN and CDR2 is SYGVQD in the germline V gene (reference sequence). The CDR3 reads CASRRGPDTGELFF. In DNA, the CDR3 is TGCGCCAGCAGAAGGGGGCCGGACACCGGGGAGCTGTTTTTT.

The chain is built from TRBV27 and TRBJ1-2, with D perhaps matching TRBD1 (6 bases). Trimming pared 5 bases from V and 7 bases from J, leaving 14 bases between. Germline values: CDR1 MNHEY, CDR2 SMNVEV (reference sequence). The CDR3 is 13 residues long. CDR3 in DNA: TGTGCCAGCAGTGTTCGGGGGCAACGTGGCTACACCTTC. It yields the protein CASSVRGQRGYTF.

The chain carries TRBV30 and TRBJ2-3, with a tentative D call TRBD2 (6 bases). Germline V gene sequence: CDR1 GTSNPN, CDR2 SVGIG (reference sequence). Trimming took 4 bases from V and 2 from J, leaving 10 bases between them. CDR3 length: 13 amino acids. CDR3 region: CAWTAGSTDTQYF. In DNA form, the CDR3 reads TGTGCCTGGACCGCGGGGTCCACAGATACGCAGTATTTT.

The V call is TRBV10-2, the J call TRBJ1-2; possible D gene TRBD1, 6 bases. The CDR3 is 13 residues long. Germline assignment: CDR1 WSHSY and CDR2 SAAADI. V shed 3 bases and J shed 3 bases, with 8 bases lying between them. CDR3 sequence reads: CASSDGQHYGYTF. The CDR3 bases are TGCGCCAGCAGTGACGGACAGCACTATGGCTACACCTTC.

This clone was observed a handful of times. The V and J genes are TRBV29-1 and TRBJ1-1; a weak D match, TRBD1 (5 bases). CDR1 SQVTM and CDR2 ANQGSEA come from the germline V gene. This CDR3 has 13 residues. V lost 2 bases, J lost 0 bases, and 7 bases lay in between. CDR3 sequence: CSVEKGMNTEAFF. The DNA of the CDR3 is TGCAGCGTTGAAAAGGGGATGAACACTGAAGCTTTCTTT.

This chain joins TRBV24-1 and TRBJ2-3; D uncertain. Trimming removed 4 bases from V and 3 bases from J, with 10 bases in between. Germline V gives CDR1 KGHDR, CDR2 SFDVKD. The CDR3 runs to 14 residues. The CDR3 spells CATSEPYRTDTQYF. CDR3 nucleotides: TGTGCCACCAGTGAGCCATATCGGACAGATACGCAGTATTTT.

V usage is TRBV21-1 and J usage is TRBJ1-3; whether TRBD1, the table's D call, matches the DNA was not checked. TRBV21-1 is shown as a pseudogene. The CDR3 consists of 11 residues. The CDR3 nucleotides are TGTGCCAGCATCACAGGAAACACCATATATTTT. Translation: CASITGNTIYF.

The chain employs TRBV7-2 and TRBJ2-5, with unresolved D. This CDR3 comprises 11 residues. V lost 3 bases, J lost 9 bases, and 8 bases lay in between. Germline V lookup: CDR1 SGHTA, CDR2 FQGNSA. CDR3 residues: CASSLSPAQYF. CDR3 nucleotide sequence: TGTGCCAGCAGCTTGTCACCCGCCCAGTACTTC. Full variable domain (missing parts from reference TRBV7-2 and TRBJ2-5): GAGVSQSPSNKVTEKGKDVELRCDPISGHTALYWYRQSLGQGLEFLIYFQGNSAPDKSGLPSDRFSAERTGGSVSTLTIQRTQQEDSAVYLCASSLSPAQYFGPGTRLLVL.

This clone was observed a single time. The V gene is TRBV6-5, the J gene TRBJ2-2; D gene unclear. Trimming removed 6 bases at V and 1 base at J, with 12 bases between. The CDR3 spans 15 residues. Looked up from germline, CDR1 is MNHEY and CDR2 is SVGAGI. The CDR3 DNA is TGTGCCAGCAGGAAAACCCGTCAGAACACCGGGGAGCTGTTTTTT. Translating gives CASRKTRQNTGELFF.

The chain combines TRBV6-5 with TRBJ2-7; TRBD2 matches at 7 bases. The V gene end was trimmed by 0 bases and the J gene end by 1 base; junction bases not matched to a gene: 6. The CDR3 length is 16 residues. Per the germline V gene, CDR1 is MNHEY and CDR2 is SVGAGI. The CDR3 nucleotides are TGTGCCAGCAGTTACTCAGGACTAGAAGGGTCCTACGAGCAGTACTTC. This encodes CASSYSGLEGSYEQYF.

V and J are TRBV7-9 and TRBJ1-2; no reliable D call. The CDR3 has 14 residues. V was pared by 1 base and J by 8 bases, with 14 bases between. Germline V gene sequence: CDR1 SEHNR, CDR2 FQNEAQ (reference sequence). CDR3 protein: CASSLEWESAGYTF. In DNA form, the CDR3 reads TGTGCCAGCAGCTTAGAATGGGAGTCCGCCGGCTACACCTTC.

This clone has a handful of counts. The rearrangement uses TRBV5-1 and TRBJ1-2; weak D call: TRBD1 (5 bases). The V and J ends lost 0 bases and 5 bases respectively, with 14 bases between them. The CDR3 has 15 residues. Germline CDR1 is SGHRS and CDR2 is YFSETQ. DNA for the CDR3: TGCGCCAGCAGCTTGGCGGGCAGGGTGGAATATGGCTACACCTTC. This gives the protein CASSLAGRVEYGYTF.

The chain employs TRBV27 and TRBJ1-5, with D maybe TRBD1 (5 bases). CDR1 and CDR2 from the germline V gene are MNHEY and SMNVEV (reference sequence). This CDR3 is built from 15 residues. The V and J ends lost 9 bases and 3 bases respectively, with 18 bases between them. The CDR3: CARRPFSRDNQPQHF. The CDR3 DNA is TGTGCCAGGCGCCCTTTCAGCAGGGACAATCAGCCCCAGCATTTT.